Listed here are 14 T cell receptor beta chains from one sample, sequenced in a study of blood T cell repertoires in COVID-19. Only in-frame clones appear in the TCRdb table, and some are missing; sequencing was by immunoSEQ multiplex PCR. Among about 210,000 clones listed, 88% were seen once. Sequenced sample: peripheral blood. The receptors shown here come from a man in his sixties or seventies with acute or convalescent COVID-19.

This chain uses TRBV6-6 with TRBJ1-3, with D maybe TRBD1 (5 bases). Looked up from germline, CDR1 is MNHNY and CDR2 is SVGAGI (reference sequence). The germline V and J ends were trimmed by 0 bases and 2 bases, with 11 bases remaining between them. This CDR3 has 16 amino acids. CDR3 sequence reads: CASSYSLGGTGNTIYF. In nucleotides, the CDR3 is TGTGCCAGCAGTTACTCCCTGGGGGGTACTGGAAACACCATATATTTT.

The CDR3 sequence: CATPPRGTDTQYF. CDR3 nucleotide sequence: TGTGCAACCCCTCCCCGGGGCACAGATACGCAGTATTTT. The chain uses TRBV12-2 and TRBJ2-3; the DNA was not compared with TRBD2, the D call given in the table. TRBV12-2 is reported as a pseudogene. CDR3 length equals 13 residues.

This clone was seen only once. V and J are TRBV7-9 and TRBJ2-7; the match to TRBD2 covers 9 bases. Germline CDR1 SEHNR, CDR2 FQNEAQ (reference sequence). The V and J ends lost 5 bases and 0 bases, in that order; junction bases with no gene match: 5. The CDR3 covers 15 residues. The CDR3 sequence is CASSPSGKSSYEQYF. CDR3 DNA: TGTGCCAGCAGCCCTAGCGGGAAAAGCTCCTACGAGCAGTACTTC. Full variable domain (missing parts from reference TRBV7-9 and TRBJ2-7): DTGVSQNPRHKITKRGQNVTFRCDPISEHNRLYWYRQTLGQGPEFLTYFQNEAQLEKSRLLSDRFSAERPKGSFSTLEIQRTEQGDSAMYLCASSPSGKSSYEQYFGPGTRLTVT.

The CDR3 DNA sequence: TGCGCCAGCAGCTTGATCGGGGGGCGAAACACCGGGGAGCTGTTTTTT. Residues: CASSLIGGRNTGELFF. The V call is TRBV5-1, the J call TRBJ2-2; tentative D call: TRBD2 (7 bases). CDR3 length: 16 amino acids. The V and J ends lost 1 base and 2 bases respectively, with 12 bases between them. Germline V gene data show CDR1 as SGHRS and CDR2 as YFSETQ.

The chain recombines TRBV3-1 (or the pseudogene TRBV3-2) with TRBJ1-2; no clear D. Trimming stripped 0 bases from V and 7 bases from J, with 12 bases between. Germline CDR1 reads LGHDT; CDR2 reads YNNKEL (reference sequence). The CDR3 has 14 amino acids. The CDR3 DNA reads as TGTGCCAGCAGCCAAGATTACGGGGTTGGTGGCTACACCTTC. It encodes CASSQDYGVGGYTF.

On this clone: Distinct nucleotide sequences in the sample also encode this CDR3. The V and J genes are TRBV18 and TRBJ2-7; D perhaps matches TRBD1 (6 bases). Germline V gene lookup returns CDR1 KGHSH and CDR2 LQKENI. V was pared by 3 bases and J by 1 base, with 10 bases between. This CDR3 has 14 amino acids. The chain's CDR3 is CASSPRTESYEQYF. The CDR3 nucleotides read TGTGCCAGCTCACCGAGGACAGAGTCCTACGAGCAGTACTTC.

The CDR3 protein is CASSFSGSGNTIYF. CDR3 coding DNA: TGTGCCAGCAGTTTCTCAGGGTCTGGAAACACCATATATTTT. This chain links TRBV25-1 with TRBJ1-3; weak D call: TRBD1 (5 bases). V shed 5 bases and J shed 1 base, with 9 bases lying between them. The CDR3 length is 14 residues. CDR1 and CDR2 from the germline V gene are MGHDK and SYGVNS. The full variable domain, with the rest looked up from reference TRBV25-1 and TRBJ1-3, is EADIYQTPRYLVIGTGKKITLECSQTMGHDKMYWYQQDPGMELHLIHYSYGVNSTEKGDLSSESTVSRIRTEHFPLTLESARPSHTSQYLCASSFSGSGNTIYFGEGSWLTVV.

The rearrangement joins TRBV5-5 to TRBJ2-7; tentatively, D is TRBD2 (5 bases). Germline values: CDR1 SGHKS, CDR2 YYEKEE (reference sequence). Trimming shortened V by 6 bases and J by 2 bases, and 18 bases separated the two germline ends. The CDR3 is 15 residues long. The CDR3 bases are TGTGCCAGCATCCCTCCCGGGAACAACCCCTACGAGCAGTACTTC. It specifies CASIPPGNNPYEQYF. Together with reference TRBV5-5 and TRBJ2-7, the CDR3 gives the full variable domain: DAGVTQSPTHLIKTRGQQVTLRCSPISGHKSVSWYQQVLGQGPQFIFQYYEKEERGRGNFPDRFSARQFPNYSSELNVNALLLGDSALYLCASIPPGNNPYEQYFGPGTRLTVT.

The chain couples TRBV12-2 to TRBJ2-7; the DNA was not used to check the table's D call, TRBD2. TRBV12-2 is described as a pseudogene. The CDR3 consists of 17 residues. The CDR3 coding sequence is TGTGCAAGTCGTCACAGGACAGATCGGGAGGGACCCTACGAGCAGTACTTC. This codes for CASRHRTDREGPYEQYF.

This chain uses TRBV28 with TRBJ1-5, with a tentative D call TRBD1 (6 bases). The V gene's germline CDR1 is MDHEN and CDR2 SYDVKM. This CDR3 region has 16 residues. V lost 6 bases and J 0 bases, leaving 15 bases between the germline ends. CDR3 in DNA: TGTGCCAGCAGGCCACAGGGACTACATAGCAATCAGCCCCAGCATTTT. Protein: CASRPQGLHSNQPQHF.

This chain uses TRBV6-5 with TRBJ2-7, with 9 bases matching TRBD1. CDR3 length equals 16 residues. CDR1 is MNHEY, CDR2 SVGAGI, per germline. The J segment lost 4 bases and the V segment lost 0 bases, leaving 7 bases of the junction unmatched. CDR3 nucleotide sequence: TGTGCCAGCAGTTACTCCACCGGGACAGGGATATACGAGCAGTACTTC. Encoded protein: CASSYSTGTGIYEQYF.

This chain joins TRBV10-3 and TRBJ2-3; no clear D gene. Germline V CDR1 and CDR2: ENHRY, SYGVKD. V was cut by 6 bases and J by 0 bases, with 13 bases left in between. This CDR3 contains 15 residues. The DNA of the CDR3 is TGTGCCATCAGCCTCGCAACGGGTAGCACAGATACGCAGTATTTT. Translated: CAISLATGSTDTQYF.

V is TRBV5-1 and J is TRBJ2-2; TRBD2 matches 7 bases. The germline gives CDR1 SGHRS, CDR2 YFSETQ. The CDR3 totals 15 residues. V was pared by 0 bases and J by 5 bases, with 4 bases of the junction left unmatched. This chain's CDR3 is CASSLEGGRTGELFF. The CDR3 DNA reads TGCGCCAGCAGCTTGGAAGGCGGGAGAACCGGGGAGCTGTTTTTT.

J is TRBJ2-1 and V is TRBV28; possibly TRBD2 for D (5 bases). The CDR3 contains 14 residues. Looked up from germline, CDR1 is MDHEN and CDR2 is SYDVKM. The V and J ends lost 5 bases and 6 bases respectively, with 14 bases between them. The CDR3 coding sequence is TGTGCCAGCAGTCGGGATCCGACCTCCAATGAGCAGTTCTTC. The encoded protein is CASSRDPTSNEQFF.